The rows below give T cell receptor beta chains drawn from one sample of a study of T-cell reconstitution after alpha-beta-depleted transplantation in children. MiXCR, applied by TCRdb to the PCR reads, yields one record per CDR3 protein. The sample has around 670,000 distinct CDR3 sequences, around 13% seen once. Sequencing was performed on PBMCs, taken before TCRalphabeta/CD19-depleted stem cell transplant. Receptor source: a girl aged 2-10 years with congenital amegakaryocytic thrombocytopenia, due to receive a stem cell transplant. The CDR3 runs from the conserved cysteine through the conserved F or W. Each record gives: CDR3 protein, CDR3 DNA, V gene, clone size, D gene, J gene. A D gene is named only where the DNA matches it firmly. Not all rows give a size; the values are once, few, many and, for expanded clones, a class.

CDR3aa: CSATGLELTGELFF
CDR3nt: TGCAGTGCCACGGGACTTGAACTCACCGGGGAGCTGTTTTTT
v_gene: TRBV20-1
abundance: NA
d_gene: NA
j_gene: TRBJ2-2

CDR3aa: CASSLMGEGTGELFF
CDR3nt: TGTGCCAGCAGTTTAATGGGGGAGGGCACCGGGGAGCTGTTTTTT
v_gene: TRBV28
abundance: NA
d_gene: TRBD2
j_gene: TRBJ2-2

CDR3aa: CASSPEGRRLDEQYF
CDR3nt: TGTGCCAGCAGCCCCGAGGGCCGAAGGTTGGACGAGCAGTACTTC
v_gene: TRBV6-1
abundance: NA
d_gene: NA
j_gene: TRBJ2-7

CDR3aa: CASSEQGTERYNEQFF
CDR3nt: TGTGCCAGCAGTGAACAGGGGACGGAAAGATACAATGAGCAGTTCTTC
v_gene: TRBV2
abundance: NA
d_gene: NA
j_gene: TRBJ2-1

CDR3aa: CASRATYRMVLGEQYF
CDR3nt: TGTGCCAGCAGAGCCACATATAGAATGGTCCTAGGCGAGCAGTACTTC
v_gene: TRBV6-1
abundance: many
d_gene: NA
j_gene: TRBJ2-7

CDR3aa: CSVELSGIGTGELFF
CDR3nt: TGCAGCGTTGAACTCAGCGGGATTGGCACCGGGGAGCTGTTTTTT
v_gene: TRBV29-1
abundance: many
d_gene: TRBD2
j_gene: TRBJ2-2

CDR3aa: CASSLAYFSTDTQYF
CDR3nt: TGTGCCAGCAGCTTAGCTTACTTTAGCACAGATACGCAGTATTTT
v_gene: TRBV7-2
abundance: NA
d_gene: NA
j_gene: TRBJ2-3

CDR3aa: CASSFGGVDIQYF
CDR3nt: TGTGCCAGCAGTTTCGGGGGAGTAGACATTCAGTACTTC
v_gene: TRBV12-3/TRBV12-4
abundance: few
d_gene: NA
j_gene: TRBJ2-4

CDR3aa: CSSTFSGGPTYEQYF
CDR3nt: TGCAGTTCCACCTTTAGCGGGGGGCCGACCTACGAGCAGTACTTC
v_gene: TRBV20-1
abundance: many
d_gene: TRBD2
j_gene: TRBJ2-7

CDR3aa: CASSFAGGRADTQYF
CDR3nt: TGCGCCAGCAGCTTTGCGGGAGGGAGGGCAGATACGCAGTATTTT
v_gene: TRBV5-1
abundance: NA
d_gene: TRBD2
j_gene: TRBJ2-3

CDR3aa: CASSLRAGVYEQYF
CDR3nt: TGTGCCAGCAGTTTAAGAGCGGGAGTCTACGAGCAGTACTTC
v_gene: TRBV27
abundance: many
d_gene: TRBD2
j_gene: TRBJ2-7

CDR3aa: CASSLAQNNYEQYF
CDR3nt: TGCGCCAGCAGCTTGGCCCAGAACAACTACGAGCAGTACTTC
v_gene: TRBV5-1
abundance: many
d_gene: NA
j_gene: TRBJ2-7

CDR3aa: CASRLTQRELSGEQFF
CDR3nt: TGTGCCAGCAGACTAACGCAGCGGGAGTTATCTGGAGAGCAGTTCTTC
v_gene: TRBV3-1
abundance: few
d_gene: TRBD2
j_gene: TRBJ2-1

CDR3aa: CASTRSGSSTDTQYF
CDR3nt: TGTGCCAGTACCCGAAGCGGGAGTAGCACAGATACGCAGTATTTT
v_gene: TRBV27
abundance: NA
d_gene: TRBD2
j_gene: TRBJ2-3

CDR3aa: CASSLVFDTQYF
CDR3nt: TGTGCCAGCAGCTTGGTTTTCGATACGCAGTATTTT
v_gene: TRBV5-8
abundance: few
d_gene: NA
j_gene: TRBJ2-3

CDR3aa: CSATETQYF
CDR3nt: TGCAGTGCCACGGAGACCCAGTACTTC
v_gene: TRBV20-1
abundance: many
d_gene: NA
j_gene: TRBJ2-5

CDR3aa: CASRVAGIFNEQFF
CDR3nt: TGTGCCAGCAGGGTGGCGGGAATCTTCAATGAGCAGTTCTTC
v_gene: TRBV6-1
abundance: NA
d_gene: NA
j_gene: TRBJ2-1

CDR3aa: CASSLPTGGLAGYSYEQYF
CDR3nt: TGTGCCAGCAGCCTCCCGACCGGGGGACTAGCGGGTTACTCCTACGAGCAGTACTTC
v_gene: TRBV7-6
abundance: few
d_gene: TRBD2
j_gene: TRBJ2-7

CDR3aa: CSARAGDRVNTEAFF
CDR3nt: TGCAGTGCTAGAGCGGGAGACAGAGTGAACACTGAAGCTTTCTTT
v_gene: TRBV20-1
abundance: many
d_gene: NA
j_gene: TRBJ1-1

CDR3aa: CASGGTGGWNNEQFF
CDR3nt: TGCGCCAGCGGGGGGACAGGGGGATGGAACAATGAGCAGTTCTTC
v_gene: TRBV5-1
abundance: many
d_gene: TRBD1
j_gene: TRBJ2-1

CDR3aa: CASSLAVIGDQPQHF
CDR3nt: TGTGCCAGCAGCTTAGCGGTGATCGGGGACCAGCCCCAGCATTTT
v_gene: TRBV7-2
abundance: many
d_gene: NA
j_gene: TRBJ1-5

CDR3aa: CSARVAGATDTQYF
CDR3nt: TGCAGTGCTAGAGTGGCCGGTGCCACAGATACGCAGTATTTT
v_gene: TRBV20-1
abundance: many
d_gene: NA
j_gene: TRBJ2-3